This paragraph covers one T cell receptor (beta chain) sequence. Its antigen is undetermined. Time point defined: after dendritic cell vaccination, including at tumor progression/relapse. TCRdb's table, derived via immunoSEQ multiplex PCR, lists solely in-frame clones and lacks some. Seen here are 90,000 to 140,000 clones, 90% observed once, and the top ten hold 2.7%. This sample stems from a study of glioma-infiltrating T cells after dendritic cell vaccination. Findings of the study overall: Estimated pretreatment TIL content predicted outcome after dendritic cell vaccination.

V was pared by 0 bases and J by 3 bases, with 8 bases of the junction left unmatched. Germline CDR1 SGHKS, CDR2 YYEKEE (reference sequence). CDR3 length: 16 amino acids. The clonotype comes from a human donor with glioblastoma. The chain employs TRBV5-5 and TRBJ2-7; TRBD1 matches 8 bases. The source material was blood, sampled after dendritic cell vaccination. The CDR3 DNA is TGTGCCAGCAGCTTGGTTTCGACAGGGGTGAACTACGAGCAGTACTTC. This encodes CASSLVSTGVNYEQYF.